Listed below are T cell receptor beta chains from one sample, sequenced in a study of cytomegalovirus exposure and HLA in healthy donors. This table comes from immunoSEQ multiplex PCR, and its TCRdb copy is limited to in-frame clones, with some not included. The table shows 95,000 to 100,000 clones, with 75% to 90% occurring only once. Source material: PBMCs. The origin of the receptors is a man between 25 and 39 years old in good health and CMV-seronegative. The CDR3 runs from the conserved cysteine through the conserved F or W. Fields, in order: J gene, CDR3 length, D gene, V gene, clone size, CDR3 DNA, CDR3 protein. A D gene is named only where the DNA matches it firmly. A clone size is listed for some rows: how often the clone was seen (once, few, many), or a class if it is expanded.

>TRBJ2-1|13|-|TRBV29-1|-
TGCAGCGGGGGACAACAATTCTACAATGAGCAGTTCTTC
CSGGQQFYNEQFF
>TRBJ2-1|13|-|TRBV7-3|once
TGTGCCAGCAGCCTAGGGGCGTCCAATGAGCAGTTCTTC
CASSLGASNEQFF
>TRBJ2-7|15|TRBD1|TRBV7-9|-
TGTGCCAGCAGCTTAGCGGAGACAGGGGGCAGCGAGCAGTACTTC
CASSLAETGGSEQYF
>TRBJ2-1|16|-|TRBV4-2|-
TGTGCCAGCAAATCCGGGGGACCAAGCTCCTACAATGAGCAGTTCTTC
CASKSGGPSSYNEQFF
>TRBJ2-1|14|-|TRBV6-4|-
TGTGCCAGCAGTGACTATTCCCGTAACTCTGAGCAGTTCTTC
CASSDYSRNSEQFF
>TRBJ1-3|19|-|TRBV5-1|once
TGCGCCAGCAGCCTAAGAGCCCCGGAACAGCCTGAATCTGGAAACACCATATATTTT
CASSLRAPEQPESGNTIYF
>TRBJ2-5|13|-|TRBV28|-
TGTGCCAGCAGTCCACTCGGGTCGGAGACCCAGTACTTC
CASSPLGSETQYF
>TRBJ1-2|15|TRBD1|TRBV13|-
TGTGCCAGCAGCTCGATGTCGGGGACAGACTATGGCTACACCTTC
CASSSMSGTDYGYTF
>TRBJ1-6|16|TRBD1|TRBV11-2|-
TGTGCCAGCAGGACAGGGTTTCTGGGCAACAATTCACCCCTCCACTTT
CASRTGFLGNNSPLHF
>TRBJ2-3|13|-|TRBV18|-
TGTGCCAGCTCAGACACACAGGTCGAAAAGCAGTATTTT
CASSDTQVEKQYF
>TRBJ1-1|17|-|TRBV10-3|-
TGTGCCATCAGTGAGTCGATGGAACAGGGCATGAACACTGAAGCTTTCTTT
CAISESMEQGMNTEAFF
>TRBJ1-1|14|-|TRBV29-1|-
TGCAGCGTTGATCCAACTGAATTAAGCACTGAAGCTTTCTTT
CSVDPTELSTEAFF
>TRBJ1-6|13|-|TRBV2|-
TGTGCCAGCAGTGTGTCTGAGAATTCACCCCTCCACTTT
CASSVSENSPLHF
>TRBJ1-5|13|-|TRBV23-1|-
TGCGCCCGAGTAAGCAGGCTCAATCAGCCCCAGCATTTT
CARVSRLNQPQHF
>TRBJ1-1|14|-|TRBV30|-
TGTGCCTGTTCCATTGGACTCTTGAACACTGAAGCTTTCTTT
CACSIGLLNTEAFF
>TRBJ2-1|15|TRBD1|TRBV25-1|once
TGTGCCAGCAGTGTAACCGGGACAGGGAATATTGAGCAGTTCTTC
CASSVTGTGNIEQFF
>TRBJ2-5|14|-|TRBV7-2|-
TGTGCCAGCAGCCCGCGCTCGGGGGAAGAGACCCAGTACTTC
CASSPRSGEETQYF
>TRBJ2-3|16|TRBD2|TRBV4-3|-
TGCGCCAGCAGCGGGGGACTACCGGGAGGGGGAGATACGCAGTATTTT
CASSGGLPGGGDTQYF
>TRBJ2-3|14|TRBD1|TRBV7-9|-
TGTGCCAGCCTTAAGACAGGGGTCACAGATACGCAGTATTTT
CASLKTGVTDTQYF
>TRBJ2-5|16|-|TRBV2|-
TGTGCCAGCAGTGAAGAGGACAGCCGGATCCAAGAGACCCAGTACTTC
CASSEEDSRIQETQYF
>TRBJ2-7|15|TRBD2|TRBV5-1|-
TGCGCCAGCAGCCCGGGGACGGGAGGGCCCGTCGAGCAGTACTTC
CASSPGTGGPVEQYF
>TRBJ1-1|17|TRBD1|TRBV7-9|-
TGTGCCAGCAGCTTAGGGGCAGGGGGCACCATGAACACTGAAGCTTTCTTT
CASSLGAGGTMNTEAFF
>TRBJ2-1|17|TRBD2|TRBV15|-
TGTGCCACCAGCCCCACCTTAGCGGGAGGGCCGGGCAATGAGCAGTTCTTC
CATSPTLAGGPGNEQFF
>TRBJ1-5|17|TRBD1|TRBV28|-
TGTGCCAGCAGTCCCGGACTGAGGCAGGGGGTCGGTCAGCCCCAGCATTTT
CASSPGLRQGVGQPQHF
>TRBJ2-7|13|TRBD2|TRBV5-6|-
TGTGCCAGCAGCTCCGGACTAGCCTACGAGCAGTACTTC
CASSSGLAYEQYF
>TRBJ1-5|14|-|TRBV2|-
TGTGCCAGCAGAAGGGGCCATTCGGATCAGCCCCAGCATTTT
CASRRGHSDQPQHF
>TRBJ2-3|16|TRBD1|TRBV6-4|-
TGTGCCAGCAGGGGGACAGGGCTATTTTTCGCAGATACGCAGTATTTT
CASRGTGLFFADTQYF
>TRBJ2-3|15|-|TRBV4-3|-
TGCGCCAGCAGCCAAGTACAGATAAGTCAGGATACGCAGTATTTT
CASSQVQISQDTQYF
>TRBJ1-2|11|-|TRBV2|-
TGTGCCAGCAGGGAGAACTATGGCTACACCTTC
CASRENYGYTF
>TRBJ1-2|14|-|TRBV15|-
TGTGCCACCAGCAGAGATGGCGGCTACTATGGCTACACCTTC
CATSRDGGYYGYTF
>TRBJ2-5|12|-|TRBV2|-
TGTGCCAGCAGGACTAACCAAGAGACCCAGTACTTC
CASRTNQETQYF
>TRBJ1-6|12|-|TRBV13|few
TGTGCCAGCAGCGAGGGCAATTCACCCCTCCACTTT
CASSEGNSPLHF